This T cell receptor beta chain stems from a study of T-cell memory formation after mild COVID-19. Findings and caveats of the study: Memory cells collected pre-infection included some clones that later responded, suggesting cross-reactive memory joined.

The sample holds a few counts of this clonotype. What it binds is not known. One entry per CDR3 protein, called by TCRdb with MiXCR from the 5' RACE reads. The table includes hundreds of thousands of distinct CDR3 sequences, 25% to 30% detected once. The sequenced sample was PBMCs or a T cell subset sorted from them (not recorded which). This TCR was sampled from an adult woman who had mild COVID-19 (a few samples of this study predate the infection). Cell type and time point are not known.

The DNA of the CDR3 is TGTGCCACCAGCAGAGGGAAACGTCGGGTCCCGGGGGACACCGGGGAGCTGTTTTTT. Protein product: CATSRGKRRVPGDTGELFF. The rearrangement links TRBV15 to TRBJ2-2; perhaps TRBD2 as D (6 bases). This CDR3 contains 19 residues. V was trimmed by 1 base and J by 3 bases, leaving 21 bases between them. From germline, CDR1 is LNHNV and CDR2 YYDKDF (reference sequence).